One sample yielded the 21 T cell receptor beta chains listed below, sequenced in a study of T cell clusters in autoimmune cytopenias (dated by TCRdb to the late 2010s). TRB amplification used around 250 ng of peripheral blood genomic DNA, some 38,000 genome equivalents, per sample. The data were produced on an Illumina MiSeq. TRB rearrangements were amplified by multiplex PCR using a touch-down protocol with TRB-A and TRB-B primer pools mixed in one tube. TCRdb reprocessed the reads and assigns one entry to each CDR3 protein sequence, leaving out DNA. The table for this sample lists over 1,000 distinct CDR3 sequences. Nearly 60% of the sample is in the top ten clones. Sequenced input: peripheral blood. The origin of the receptors is a human donor with an autoimmune cytopenia or autoimmune hepatitis (not recorded which).

V and J are TRBV5-1 and TRBJ2-5; TCRdb designates TRBD1, a call that cannot be tested without DNA. CDR3 length: 14 amino acids. Per germline, CDR1 SGHRS and CDR2 YFSETQ. CDR3: CASSLVGGGETQYF.

This clonotype is identified as medium-sized from frequency. The chain links TRBV4-1 to TRBJ1-1. Germline CDR1 is MGHRA and CDR2 is YSYEKL. The CDR3 is 15 residues long. The CDR3 loop is CASSHRTSARTEAFF.

Its frequency marks this clonotype as medium-sized. The chain has TRBV18 and TRBJ1-2; TCRdb's D gene call, TRBD1, goes unchecked for lack of DNA. CDR3 length equals 14 residues. Germline V gene lookup returns CDR1 KGHSH and CDR2 LQKENI. This chain's CDR3 is CASSPADRGEGYTF.

This sequence joins TRBV5-4 and TRBJ2-2; TCRdb names TRBD2, which stays unverified in the absence of DNA. Germline V lookup: CDR1 SGHNT, CDR2 YYREEE (reference sequence). The CDR3 spans 16 residues. CDR3 protein: CASSLLGGGVTGELFF.

The chain recombines TRBV20-1 with TRBJ1-4. The CDR3 length is 12 residues. In germline, CDR1 is DFQATT, CDR2 SNEGSKA (reference sequence). This CDR3 is CSARGPNEKLFF.

Here the CDR3 reads CASGDSYNSPLHF. The V and J genes are TRBV19 and TRBJ1-6; TCRdb calls TRBD1, which cannot be checked without DNA. There are 13 residues in the CDR3. Germline CDR1 and CDR2: LNHDA and SQIVND (reference sequence). The full variable domain, its missing parts supplied by reference TRBV19 and TRBJ1-6, is DGGITQSPKYLFRKEGQNVTLSCEQNLNHDAMYWYRQDPGQGLRLIYYSQIVNDFQKGDIAEGYSVSREKKESFPLTVTSAQKNPTAFYLCASGDSYNSPLHFGNGTRLTVT.

The rearrangement uses TRBV5-8 and TRBJ1-1; TCRdb proposes TRBD1, but this gene call is untestable without DNA. Germline CDR1 is SGHTS and CDR2 is YDEGEE. The CDR3 totals 15 residues. CDR3 region: CASSSDEGRGTEAFF.

This clonotype counts as large by frequency. This chain connects TRBV27 to TRBJ1-1. Germline CDR1 reads MNHEY; CDR2 reads SMNVEV (reference sequence). The CDR3 spans 18 residues. The CDR3 loop reads CASSSEGPTGALGVEAFF.

Measured by frequency, this clonotype is medium-sized. The V call is TRBV10-1, the J call TRBJ2-1; TCRdb's D call of TRBD1 is untestable without DNA. Per the germline V gene, CDR1 is WNHNN and CDR2 is SYGVQD (reference sequence). This CDR3 has 17 amino acids. CDR3 sequence: CASSFSPNDWKDNEQFF.

This clonotype shows up as medium-sized by frequency. The rearrangement uses TRBV6-2 or TRBV6-3 and TRBJ2-2; without DNA, the TCRdb call of TRBD1 cannot be checked. Germline CDR1 and CDR2: MNHEY and SVGEGT. The CDR3 spans 14 residues. Here the CDR3 reads CASSGTGESGELFF.

In terms of frequency, this clonotype is medium-sized. The V call is TRBV6-1, the J call TRBJ1-5. The CDR3 is 16 residues long. CDR1 and CDR2 (germline): MNHNS, SASEGT. CDR3 protein: CASGPGRGLTGQPQHF.

The chain employs TRBV10-2 and TRBJ1-2; there is no DNA to check the TCRdb D call of TRBD1. The CDR3 contains 13 residues. Germline V gene lookup returns CDR1 WSHSY and CDR2 SAAADI. The chain's CDR3 is CASSKQGTDGYTF.

This clonotype registers medium-sized by frequency. The V and J genes are TRBV5-6 and TRBJ2-5; TCRdb names TRBD2, which stays unverified in the absence of DNA. Germline V gene lookup returns CDR1 SGHDT and CDR2 YYEEEE. CDR3 size: 17 residues. The CDR3 region is CASSRTAGGLGGETQYF.

In terms of frequency, this clonotype is large. This chain connects TRBV19 to TRBJ2-7; there is no DNA to check the TCRdb D call of TRBD2. Germline values: CDR1 LNHDA, CDR2 SQIVND (reference sequence). The length of the CDR3 is 15 residues. The CDR3 here is CASSSLGLAGGEQYF. Using reference TRBV19 and TRBJ2-7 for the parts outside the CDR3, the full variable domain is DGGITQSPKYLFRKEGQNVTLSCEQNLNHDAMYWYRQDPGQGLRLIYYSQIVNDFQKGDIAEGYSVSREKKESFPLTVTSAQKNPTAFYLCASSSLGLAGGEQYFGPGTRLTVT.

This clonotype counts as medium-sized by frequency. The V gene is TRBV10-3, the J gene TRBJ1-6; TCRdb's D gene call, TRBD1, goes unchecked for lack of DNA. The CDR3 has 15 residues. Germline V gene lookup returns CDR1 ENHRY and CDR2 SYGVKD. CDR3: CAISDRETYNSPLHF.

V usage is TRBV4-1 and J usage is TRBJ2-5; lacking DNA, the TRBD2 call made by TCRdb goes unchecked. Germline-derived CDR1 and CDR2 are MGHRA and YSYEKL. This CDR3 has 16 residues. The chain's CDR3 is CASSQTHGGAQETQYF.

This clonotype registers medium-sized (0.01 to 0.1%) by frequency. This CDR3 is CASEADRMNTEAFF. The chain couples TRBV6-1 to TRBJ1-1. Germline V gene lookup returns CDR1 MNHNS and CDR2 SASEGT. This CDR3 is 14 amino acids long.

The chain recombines TRBV21-1 with TRBJ2-7; with no DNA, the TCRdb D assignment of TRBD1 cannot be verified. TRBV21-1 is noted as a pseudogene. The CDR3 is made up of 15 amino acids. The CDR3 loop reads CASSKVGGAVNEQYF.

This clonotype ranks as large in terms of frequency. The CDR3: CASSQTGRLSTDTQYF. The chain uses TRBV12-3 or TRBV12-4 and TRBJ2-3; TCRdb selects TRBD1, and the lack of DNA leaves this call unchecked. CDR3 size: 16 residues.

This clonotype is labeled medium-sized based on frequency. The chain recombines TRBV19 with TRBJ1-1. Germline V gives CDR1 LNHDA, CDR2 SQIVND (reference sequence). The length of the CDR3 is 14 residues. The CDR3 loop reads CATRSDWGETEAFF.

This clonotype is medium-sized by frequency. The rearrangement links TRBV10-3 to TRBJ2-1; the D gene TCRdb calls, TRBD2, cannot be checked with no DNA. This CDR3 is built from 17 residues. Per the germline V gene, CDR1 is ENHRY and CDR2 is SYGVKD. The CDR3: CAISASGGALTYNEQFF.